The T cell receptor beta chain described here comes from a study of shared clonotypes between healthy human individuals. Division of CD4+ cells produced a CD45RA+ naive subset and a CD45RA-negative memory subset. V gave up 2 bases and J gave up 3 bases; unmatched junction bases: 2. The CDR3 length is 14 residues. Germline V lookup: CDR1 MNHNY, CDR2 SVGAGI (reference sequence). The authors distributed each subset's genomic DNA evenly over several immunoSEQ plates. The authors loaded 200 ng DNA, 27,000 or so T cell genomes, into sorted-subset replicate PCRs. Data came from immunoSEQ multiplex PCR; TCRdb stores just in-frame clones and leaves some out. The sample shows 2 million to 3 million clones, approximately 93% of them seen only once.

The TCR originated in a man aged 18 to 30 in good health. Some clones in this sample may be carry-over from other donors' samples. The chain uses TRBV6-6 and TRBJ2-7, with 9 nucleotides matching TRBD1. Input material: naive CD4+ T cells from PBMCs. Subset defined: CD45RA+ positively selected. Here the CDR3 reads CASSYAGQGYEQYF. Written as DNA, the CDR3 is TGTGCCAGCAGTTACGCGGGACAGGGCTACGAGCAGTACTTC.